The 20 T cell receptor beta chains below all came from one sample that was sequenced in a study of T-cell reconstitution after alpha-beta-depleted transplantation in children (dated by TCRdb to the mid-2010s). Libraries were prepared through PCR. These reads were obtained on an Illumina HiSeq 2500. To normalize quantification of the TCRbeta repertoire, the TCR libraries were built with molecular barcoding that relied on unique molecular identifiers. TCRdb trimmed public reads at Q25 via fastp, called clones via MiXCR and kept in-frame beta chains. Merged by CDR3 protein, the rows form single entries marked with the most common genes and DNA. The sample table contains about 110,000 distinct CDR3 sequences; only one count was recorded for 5.5% to 7% of them. The ten most abundant clones make up less than 30% of the sample. This specimen's treatment or condition label, interpreted: allogeneic hematopoietic cell transplantation with graft depleted of TCRalphabeta T cells and CD19 B cells.

The sample in question was PBMCs, mostly from graft donor cells, obtained 360 days after TCRalphabeta/CD19-depleted stem cell transplant. These TCRs come from a male patient under 10 years old who had a stem cell transplant for acute lymphoblastic leukemia, so the T cells may come from the graft donor.

This clonotype was counted only a few times. This sequence joins TRBV6-1 and TRBJ2-3; perhaps TRBD2 as D (5 bases). Deletions cut 2 bases from V and 4 bases from J, with 13 bases between. Germline-derived CDR1 and CDR2 are MNHNS and SASEGT. The CDR3 runs 15 residues. Here the CDR3 DNA reads TGTGCCAGCAGTGAATGGCTAGCCCCCGCAGATACGCAGTATTTT. It translates to CASSEWLAPADTQYF.

This clonotype occurred many times. CDR3: CASSMLAATDTQYF. DNA of the CDR3: TGTGCCAGTAGTATGCTAGCGGCGACTGATACGCAGTATTTT. The V and J genes are TRBV19 and TRBJ2-3, with 7 nucleotides matching TRBD2. V lost 3 bases and J lost 6; bases outside the gene matches: 6. Germline CDR1 LNHDA, CDR2 SQIVND (reference sequence). This CDR3 is 14 amino acids long.

This chain uses TRBV27 with TRBJ2-3; possibly TRBD1 for D (7 bases). Between the trimmed V and J ends, which lost 3 bases and 3 bases, there was a span of 13 bases. The CDR3 extends over 15 amino acids. The germline CDR1 and CDR2 sequences are MNHEY and SMNVEV (reference sequence). The CDR3 loop reads CASSFRSGGTDTQYF. The CDR3, as DNA: TGTGCCAGCAGTTTCCGGTCAGGGGGGACAGATACGCAGTATTTT.

This clonotype has ten or more counts. At one end, the junction sequence differs from germline, possibly due to a read error. The gene calls are TRBV15 and TRBJ1-2; D is uncertain. The germline gives CDR1 LNHNV, CDR2 YYDKDF (reference sequence). This CDR3 contains 14 residues. CDR3 bases: TGTGCCACCAGACCGGGATGGGGTGACTACGGCTACACCTTC. This sequence encodes CATRPGWGDYGYTF. Variable domain in full (rest from reference TRBV15 and TRBJ1-2): DAMVIQNPRYQVTQFGKPVTLSCSQTLNHNVMYWYQQKSSQAPKLLFHYYDKDFNNEADTPDNFQSRRPNTSFCFLDIRSPGLGDTAMYLCATRPGWGDYGYTFGSGTRLTVV.

This clonotype was detected many times. The chain is built from TRBV29-1 and TRBJ1-1; perhaps TRBD1 as D (5 bases). V shed 7 bases and J shed 4 bases, with 10 bases lying between them. The CDR3 length is 11 residues. Germline-derived CDR1 and CDR2 are SQVTM and ANQGSEA. This CDR3 is CSGGRVTEAFF. The CDR3 bases are TGCAGCGGGGGCCGGGTCACTGAAGCTTTCTTT.

This clonotype was seen more than once but under ten times. The chain uses TRBV24-1 and TRBJ2-5; 8 nucleotides match TRBD1. There are 16 residues in the CDR3. Germline V CDR1 and CDR2: KGHDR, SFDVKD. J gave up 5 bases and V 3 bases, and 10 bases lay outside the gene matches. For the CDR3, the DNA is TGTGCCACCAGTGATCCTCGACAGGGGAGAGGGGAGACCCAGTACTTC. Translated: CATSDPRQGRGETQYF.

The gene calls are TRBV11-2 and TRBJ2-1; D tentatively fits TRBD1 or TRBD2 (6 bases each). CDR3 length: 17 amino acids. Trimming stripped 6 bases from V and 5 bases from J, with 23 bases between. Germline V gene data show CDR1 as SGHAT and CDR2 as FQNNGV. CDR3: CASRPTKGGAYNNEQFF. Written as DNA, the CDR3 is TGTGCCAGCAGACCTACCAAGGGGGGAGCTTATAACAATGAGCAGTTCTTC.

This clonotype has only a few counts. The chain has TRBV27 and TRBJ2-1, with D perhaps given as TRBD1 or TRBD2 (6 bases each). The germline V gene has CDR1 MNHEY and CDR2 SMNVEV (reference sequence). This CDR3 is built from 15 residues. V was shortened by 3 bases and J by 8 bases, with 17 bases between the two germline ends. The DNA of the CDR3 is TGTGCCAGCAGTTTGAGGGGGGCGCCCCGATATGAGCAGTTCTTC. It translates to CASSLRGAPRYEQFF.

This clonotype was picked up many times. This rearrangement joins TRBV25-1 to TRBJ2-7; the match to TRBD1 covers 8 bases. From germline, CDR1 is MGHDK and CDR2 SYGVNS. V lost 4 bases and J lost 5; bases outside the gene matches: 7. This CDR3 is built from 14 residues. The CDR3 sequence: CASSGDRSLHEQYF. CDR3 nucleotide sequence: TGTGCCAGCAGTGGGGACAGGAGCCTCCACGAGCAGTACTTC.

This clonotype was observed many times. V gene TRBV12-3 or TRBV12-4 combines with J gene TRBJ2-4; TRBD2 might be the D (5 bases). The CDR3 runs 14 residues. V was trimmed by 6 bases and J by 1 base, leaving 10 bases between them. The CDR3 region is CASRPRGAKNIQYF. In DNA, the CDR3 is TGTGCCAGCAGACCTCGGGGTGCCAAAAACATTCAGTACTTC.

This clonotype was found many times. The V and J genes are TRBV10-3 and TRBJ2-2, with 14 bases fitting TRBD2. Germline V CDR1 and CDR2: ENHRY, SYGVKD. The ends lost 9 bases at V and 0 bases at J; junction bases unmatched: 6. The CDR3 runs to 17 residues. As DNA, the CDR3 is TGTGCCATTACCCGGACTAGCGGGGGGCCGAACACCGGGGAGCTGTTTTTT. Translation gives CAITRTSGGPNTGELFF.

This clonotype was recorded many times. The J gene is TRBJ2-3, the V gene TRBV5-6; D is uncertain. The CDR3 consists of 13 residues. Germline V gene lookup returns CDR1 SGHDT and CDR2 YYEEEE. Trimming left V 0 bases short and J 6 bases short, with 8 bases between. The CDR3 sequence: CASSLVVKDTQYF. For the CDR3, the DNA is TGTGCCAGCAGCTTGGTAGTTAAGGATACGCAGTATTTT.

In its sample, this clonotype was seen a few times. The chain carries TRBV7-9 and TRBJ2-7; possibly TRBD1 or TRBD2 for D (5 bases each). Trimming shortened V by 4 bases and J by 0 bases, and 13 bases separated the two germline ends. CDR3 length: 15 amino acids. CDR1 SEHNR and CDR2 FQNEAQ come from the germline V gene (reference sequence). CDR3 residues: CASSSPGRSSYEQYF. The CDR3 coding sequence is TGTGCCAGCAGCTCTCCGGGACGGAGCTCCTACGAGCAGTACTTC.

The table lists this clonotype with a few counts. The chain is built from TRBV11-2 and TRBJ2-7; D remains unclear. Germline V gene data show CDR1 as SGHAT and CDR2 as FQNNGV. The CDR3 length is 15 residues. Trimming took off 5 bases at V and 1 base at J, with 15 bases between the two ends. DNA for the CDR3: TGTGCCAGCAGCCCGTCGGTACCGCCTTCCTACGAGCAGTACTTC. It yields the protein CASSPSVPPSYEQYF.

This clonotype was picked up a small number of times. This chain joins TRBV7-9 and TRBJ2-7; possibly TRBD2 for D (6 bases). This CDR3 has 14 amino acids. CDR1 is SEHNR and CDR2 is FQNEAQ in the germline V gene (reference sequence). V shed 4 bases and J shed 4 bases, with 14 bases lying between them. CDR3 in DNA: TGTGCCAGCAGCTCTGTCCAGGCGGGATACGAGCAGTACTTC. Translated: CASSSVQAGYEQYF.

This clonotype was detected ten times or more. The V gene is TRBV9, the J gene TRBJ2-7; 9 positions agree with TRBD1. Germline trimming cut 2 bases from V and 0 bases from J; bases unmatched to any gene: 6. Looked up from germline, CDR1 is SGDLS and CDR2 is YYNGEE. The CDR3 totals 16 residues. The CDR3 nucleotides are TGTGCCAGCAGCGTCGAACAGGGGGCTACCTCCTACGAGCAGTACTTC. As protein: CASSVEQGATSYEQYF.

This clonotype was counted at least ten times. The rearrangement links TRBV20-1 to TRBJ1-6; no firm D call. The CDR3 spans 14 residues. Trimming left V 1 base short and J 9 bases short, with 13 bases between. Germline lookup yields CDR1 DFQATT and CDR2 SNEGSKA (reference sequence). The CDR3 bases are TGCAGTGCTAGAGTTACAAGGGTCGGTTCACCCCTCCACTTT. Translated, it gives CSARVTRVGSPLHF.

The sample holds many counts of this clonotype. The chain combines TRBV6-5 with TRBJ1-2, with D hard to call. Trimming stripped 6 bases from V and 5 bases from J, with 10 bases between. CDR1 is MNHEY and CDR2 is SVGAGI in the germline V gene. The CDR3 runs 12 residues. The CDR3 loop is CASRPLGYGYTF. In nucleotides, the CDR3 is TGTGCCAGCAGACCACTTGGGTATGGCTACACCTTC.

This clonotype was detected many times. This chain connects TRBV27 to TRBJ1-6, with D uncertain. V lost 7 bases and J 9 bases, leaving 10 bases between the germline ends. This CDR3 is 12 amino acids long. Germline loops: CDR1 MNHEY, CDR2 SMNVEV (reference sequence). The CDR3 nucleotides are TGTGCCAGCACCGAAACGGGTTCACCCCTCCACTTT. Protein sequence: CASTETGSPLHF.

This clonotype was counted ten times or more. The chain combines TRBV5-1 with TRBJ2-7; D is perhaps TRBD1 or TRBD2 (5 bases each). This CDR3 has 16 residues. Trimming took 2 bases from V and 0 from J, leaving 15 bases between them. The germline gives CDR1 SGHRS, CDR2 YFSETQ. The CDR3 loop is CASSLAGTSFSYEQYF. The CDR3 DNA sequence: TGCGCCAGCAGCTTAGCCGGGACGTCCTTCTCCTACGAGCAGTACTTC.